In this sample, the clone carrying this T cell receptor (beta chain) turned up a few times. Its antigen is unidentified. The data belong to a study of graft-versus-host responses after intestinal transplantation. Overall study: Every recipient underwent anti-thymocyte globulin induction, then tacrolimus and steroids for roughly 3 years.

Sequenced by immunoSEQ multiplex PCR; TCRdb stores in-frame clones only, minus some. The repertoire has some 120,000 clones, approximately 90% of them found once; the top ten carry roughly 0.17%. The germline V and J ends were trimmed by 2 bases and 7 bases, with 18 bases remaining between them. The CDR3 totals 14 residues. CDR1 and CDR2 from the germline V gene are GTSNPN and SVGIG (reference sequence). Study-wide results and limits: In patients with graft-donor T cell macrochimerism, allograft graft-versus-host to host-versus-graft clonal ratios were high. GvH clones appeared in recipient marrow, some first in ileum or blood.

The sample consisted of unstimulated CD4+ T cells sorted from spleen or lymph node cells, taken before intestinal transplant. This receptor was taken from a human donor who received an intestinal transplant. This chain uses TRBV30 with TRBJ2-7; no clear D. CDR3 nucleotide sequence: TGTGCCTGGAGTCCCCTCCGGTCGGCTAGAGAGCAGTACTTC. This codes for CAWSPLRSAREQYF.